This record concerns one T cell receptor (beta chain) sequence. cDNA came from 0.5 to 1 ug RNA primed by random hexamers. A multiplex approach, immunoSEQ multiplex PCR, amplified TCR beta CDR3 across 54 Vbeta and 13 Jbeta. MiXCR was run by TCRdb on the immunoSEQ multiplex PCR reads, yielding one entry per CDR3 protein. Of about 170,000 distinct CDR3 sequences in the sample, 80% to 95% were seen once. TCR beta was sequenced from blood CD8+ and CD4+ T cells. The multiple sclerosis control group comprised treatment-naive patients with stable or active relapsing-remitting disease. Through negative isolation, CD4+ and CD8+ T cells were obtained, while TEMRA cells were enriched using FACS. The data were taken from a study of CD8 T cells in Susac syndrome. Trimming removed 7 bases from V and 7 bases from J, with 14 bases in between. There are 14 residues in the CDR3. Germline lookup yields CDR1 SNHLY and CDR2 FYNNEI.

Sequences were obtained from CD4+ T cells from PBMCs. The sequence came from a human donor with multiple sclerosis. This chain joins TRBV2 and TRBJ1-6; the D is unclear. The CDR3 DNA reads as TGTGCCAGCACTTCGGGTTGGGAGAATTCACCCCTCCACTTT. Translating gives CASTSGWENSPLHF.